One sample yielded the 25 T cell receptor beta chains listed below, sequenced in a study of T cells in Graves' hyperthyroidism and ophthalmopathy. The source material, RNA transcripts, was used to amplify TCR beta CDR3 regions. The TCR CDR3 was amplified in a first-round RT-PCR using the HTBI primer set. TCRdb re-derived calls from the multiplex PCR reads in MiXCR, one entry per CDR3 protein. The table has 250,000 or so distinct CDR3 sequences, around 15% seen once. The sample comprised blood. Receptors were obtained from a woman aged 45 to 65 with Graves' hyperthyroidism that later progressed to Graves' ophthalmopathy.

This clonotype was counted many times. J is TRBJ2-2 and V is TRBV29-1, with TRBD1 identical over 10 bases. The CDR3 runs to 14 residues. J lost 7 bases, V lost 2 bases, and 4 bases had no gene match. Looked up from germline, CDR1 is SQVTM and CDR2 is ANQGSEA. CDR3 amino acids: CSVERQGAVGELFF. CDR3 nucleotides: TGCAGCGTTGAAAGACAGGGGGCGGTCGGGGAGCTGTTTTTT.

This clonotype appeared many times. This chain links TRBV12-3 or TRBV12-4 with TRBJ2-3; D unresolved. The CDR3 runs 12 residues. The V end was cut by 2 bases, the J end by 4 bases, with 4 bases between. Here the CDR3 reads CASSLNADTQYF. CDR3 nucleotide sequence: TGTGCCAGCAGTTTAAACGCAGATACGCAGTATTTT.

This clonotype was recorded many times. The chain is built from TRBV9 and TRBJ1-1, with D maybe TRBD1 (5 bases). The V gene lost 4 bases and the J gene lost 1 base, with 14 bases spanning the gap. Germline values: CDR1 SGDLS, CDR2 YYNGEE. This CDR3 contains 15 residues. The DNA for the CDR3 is TGTGCCAGCAGCATTTGGACAACCCCGAACACTGAAGCTTTCTTT. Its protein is CASSIWTTPNTEAFF. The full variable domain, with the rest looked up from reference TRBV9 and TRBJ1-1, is DSGVTQTPKHLITATGQRVTLRCSPRSGDLSVYWYQQSLDQGLQFLIQYYNGEERAKGNILERFSAQQFPDLHSELNLSSLELGDSALYFCASSIWTTPNTEAFFGQGTRLTVV.

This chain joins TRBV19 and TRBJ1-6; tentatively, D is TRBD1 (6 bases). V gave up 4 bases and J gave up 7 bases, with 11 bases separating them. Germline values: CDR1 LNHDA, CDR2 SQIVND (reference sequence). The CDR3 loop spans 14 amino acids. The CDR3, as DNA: TGTGCCAGTAGTAGCAGGGGCTGGAATTCACCCCTCCACTTT. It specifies CASSSRGWNSPLHF. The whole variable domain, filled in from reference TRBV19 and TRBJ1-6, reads DGGITQSPKYLFRKEGQNVTLSCEQNLNHDAMYWYRQDPGQGLRLIYYSQIVNDFQKGDIAEGYSVSREKKESFPLTVTSAQKNPTAFYLCASSSRGWNSPLHFGNGTRLTVT.

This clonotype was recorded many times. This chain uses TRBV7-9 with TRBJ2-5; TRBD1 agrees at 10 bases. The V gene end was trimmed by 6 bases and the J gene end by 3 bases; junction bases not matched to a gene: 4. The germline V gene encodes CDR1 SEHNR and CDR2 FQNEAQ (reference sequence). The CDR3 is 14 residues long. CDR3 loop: CASSPGTGEETQYF. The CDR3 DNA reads TGTGCCAGCAGTCCCGGGACAGGGGAAGAGACCCAGTACTTC.

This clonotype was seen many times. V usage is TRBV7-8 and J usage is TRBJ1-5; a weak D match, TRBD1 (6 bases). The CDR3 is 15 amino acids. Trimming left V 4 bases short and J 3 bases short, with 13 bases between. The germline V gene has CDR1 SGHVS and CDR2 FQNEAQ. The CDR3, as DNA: TGTGCCAGCAGCTCCCTTGGGGGGGCCAATCAGCCCCAGCATTTT. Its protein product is CASSSLGGANQPQHF.

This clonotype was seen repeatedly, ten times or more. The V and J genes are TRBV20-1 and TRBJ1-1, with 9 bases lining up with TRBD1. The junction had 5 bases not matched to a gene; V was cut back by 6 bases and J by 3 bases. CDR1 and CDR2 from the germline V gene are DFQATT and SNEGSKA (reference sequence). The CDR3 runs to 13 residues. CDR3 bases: TGCAGTGCAAACCGGGACAGGGACACTGAAGCTTTCTTT. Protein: CSANRDRDTEAFF.

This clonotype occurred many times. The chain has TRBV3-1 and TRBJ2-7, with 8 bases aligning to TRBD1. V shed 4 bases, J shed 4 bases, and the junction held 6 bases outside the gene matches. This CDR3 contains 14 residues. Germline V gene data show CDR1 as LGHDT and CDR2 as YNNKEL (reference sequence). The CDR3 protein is CASSLWDRTYEQYF. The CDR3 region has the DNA TGTGCCAGCAGCCTCTGGGACAGGACGTACGAGCAGTACTTC.

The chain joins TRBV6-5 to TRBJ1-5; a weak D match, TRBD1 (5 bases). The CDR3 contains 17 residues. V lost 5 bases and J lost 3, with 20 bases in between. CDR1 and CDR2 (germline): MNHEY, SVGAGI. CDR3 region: CASSHLGWGSFNQPQHF. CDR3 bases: TGTGCCAGCAGTCACTTGGGGTGGGGCAGTTTCAATCAGCCCCAGCATTTT.

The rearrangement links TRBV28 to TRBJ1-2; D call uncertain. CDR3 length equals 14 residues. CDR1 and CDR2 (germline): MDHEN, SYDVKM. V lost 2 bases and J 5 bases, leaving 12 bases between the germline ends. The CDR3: CASSLAGPIYGYTF. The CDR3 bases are TGTGCCAGCAGTTTAGCGGGCCCGATATATGGCTACACCTTC.

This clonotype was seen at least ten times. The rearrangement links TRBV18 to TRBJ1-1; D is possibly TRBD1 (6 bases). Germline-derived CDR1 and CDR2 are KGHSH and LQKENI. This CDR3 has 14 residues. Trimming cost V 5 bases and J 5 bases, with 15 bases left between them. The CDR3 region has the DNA TGTGCCAGCTCATTTGGGTCCGGACAGACTGAAGCTTTCTTT. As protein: CASSFGSGQTEAFF.

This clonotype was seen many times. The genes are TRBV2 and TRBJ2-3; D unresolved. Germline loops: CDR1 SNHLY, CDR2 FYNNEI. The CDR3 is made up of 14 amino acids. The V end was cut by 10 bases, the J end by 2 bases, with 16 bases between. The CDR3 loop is CATTARIFTDTQYF. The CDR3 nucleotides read TGTGCCACCACAGCCAGGATATTCACAGATACGCAGTATTTT.

This chain's CDR3 is CASSLKAADGYTF. The CDR3 DNA reads as TGTGCCAGCAGTTTAAAAGCCGCAGACGGCTACACCTTC. The rearrangement links TRBV12-3 or TRBV12-4 to TRBJ1-2; no definite D call. This CDR3 has 13 amino acids. Trimming took off 2 bases at V and 8 bases at J, with 12 bases between the two ends.

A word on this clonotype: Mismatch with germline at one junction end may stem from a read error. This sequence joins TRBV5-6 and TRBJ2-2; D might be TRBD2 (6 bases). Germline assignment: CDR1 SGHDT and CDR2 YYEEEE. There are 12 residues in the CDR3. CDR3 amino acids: CASSPGTGGLFF. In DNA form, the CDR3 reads TGTGCCAGCAGTCCGGGGACCGGGGGGCTGTTTTTT.

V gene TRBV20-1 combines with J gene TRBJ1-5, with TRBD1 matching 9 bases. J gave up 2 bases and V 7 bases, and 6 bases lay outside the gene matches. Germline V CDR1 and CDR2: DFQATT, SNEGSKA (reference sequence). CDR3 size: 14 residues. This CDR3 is CSGRGDRGNQPQHF. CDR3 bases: TGCAGTGGAAGAGGGGACAGGGGCAATCAGCCCCAGCATTTT.

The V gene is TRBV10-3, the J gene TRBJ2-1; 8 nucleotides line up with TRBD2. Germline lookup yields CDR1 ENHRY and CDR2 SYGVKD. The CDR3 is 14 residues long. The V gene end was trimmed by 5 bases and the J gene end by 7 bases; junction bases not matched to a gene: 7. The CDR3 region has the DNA TGTGCCATCAGTACCGGAGCGGGAGTTAATGAGCAGTTCTTC. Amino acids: CAISTGAGVNEQFF.

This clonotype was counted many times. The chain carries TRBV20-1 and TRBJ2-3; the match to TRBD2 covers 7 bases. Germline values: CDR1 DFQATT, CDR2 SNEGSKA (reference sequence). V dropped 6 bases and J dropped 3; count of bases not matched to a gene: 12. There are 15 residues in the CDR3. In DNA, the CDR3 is TGCAGTGCGAAAGGAGGCGGGAGTTGGACAGATACGCAGTATTTT. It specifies CSAKGGGSWTDTQYF.

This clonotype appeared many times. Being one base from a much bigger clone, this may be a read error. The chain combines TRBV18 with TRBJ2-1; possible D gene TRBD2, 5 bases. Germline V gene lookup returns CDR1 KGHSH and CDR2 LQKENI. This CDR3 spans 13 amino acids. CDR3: CVSSPSRGNEQFF. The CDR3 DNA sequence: TGTGTCAGCTCACCCTCCCGGGGTAATGAGCAGTTCTTC.

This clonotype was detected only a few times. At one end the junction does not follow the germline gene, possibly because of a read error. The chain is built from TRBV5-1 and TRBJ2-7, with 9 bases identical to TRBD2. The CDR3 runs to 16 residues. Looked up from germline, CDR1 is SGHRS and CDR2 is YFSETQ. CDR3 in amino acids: CASSLGFSGSSYEQHF. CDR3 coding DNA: TGCGCCAGCAGCTTGGGCTTTAGCGGGAGCTCCTACGAGCAGCACTTC.

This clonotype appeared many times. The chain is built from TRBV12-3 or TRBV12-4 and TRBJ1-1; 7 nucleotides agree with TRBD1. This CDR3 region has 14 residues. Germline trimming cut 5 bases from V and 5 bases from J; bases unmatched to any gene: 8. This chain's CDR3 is CASSPPAGGTEAFF. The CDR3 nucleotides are TGTGCCAGCAGTCCCCCAGCAGGGGGAACTGAAGCTTTCTTT.

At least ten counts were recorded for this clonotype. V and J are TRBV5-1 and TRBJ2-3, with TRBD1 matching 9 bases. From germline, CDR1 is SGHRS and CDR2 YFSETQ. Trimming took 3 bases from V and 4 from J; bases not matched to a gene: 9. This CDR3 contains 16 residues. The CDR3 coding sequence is TGCGCCAGCAGCTCACAATTTACAGGGGGCGCAGATACGCAGTATTTT. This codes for CASSSQFTGGADTQYF. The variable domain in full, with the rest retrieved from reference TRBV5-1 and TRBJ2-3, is KAGVTQTPRYLIKTRGQQVTLSCSPISGHRSVSWYQQTPGQGLQFLFEYFSETQRNKGNFPGRFSGRQFSNSRSEMNVSTLELGDSALYLCASSSQFTGGADTQYFGPGTRLTVL.

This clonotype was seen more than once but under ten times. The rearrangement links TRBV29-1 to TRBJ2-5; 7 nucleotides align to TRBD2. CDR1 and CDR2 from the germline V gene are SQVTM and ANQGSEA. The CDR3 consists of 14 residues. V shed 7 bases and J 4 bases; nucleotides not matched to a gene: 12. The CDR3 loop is CSAKDGGNGETQYF. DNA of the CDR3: TGCAGCGCTAAAGACGGGGGGAACGGAGAGACCCAGTACTTC.

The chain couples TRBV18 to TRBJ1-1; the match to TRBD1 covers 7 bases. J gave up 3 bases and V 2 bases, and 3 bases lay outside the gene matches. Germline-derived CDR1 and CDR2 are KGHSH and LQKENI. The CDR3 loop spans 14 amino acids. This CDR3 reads CASSPITGDTEAFF. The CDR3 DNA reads TGTGCCAGCTCACCAATAACAGGGGACACTGAAGCTTTCTTT.

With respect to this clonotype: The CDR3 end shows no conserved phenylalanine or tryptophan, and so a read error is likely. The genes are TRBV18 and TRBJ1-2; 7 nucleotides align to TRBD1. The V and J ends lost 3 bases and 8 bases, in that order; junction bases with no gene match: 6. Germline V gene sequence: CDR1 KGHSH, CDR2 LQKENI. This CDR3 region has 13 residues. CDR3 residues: CASSPRQGDGYTL. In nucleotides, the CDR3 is TGTGCCAGCTCACCGCGGCAGGGGGACGGCTACACCCTC.

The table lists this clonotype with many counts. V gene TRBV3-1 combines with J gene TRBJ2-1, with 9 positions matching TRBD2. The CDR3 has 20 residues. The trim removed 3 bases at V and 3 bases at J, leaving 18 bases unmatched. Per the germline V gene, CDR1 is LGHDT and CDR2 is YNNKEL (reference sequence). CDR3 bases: TGTGCCAGCAGCCATCAGGTATGGCTAGCGGGAACGGCCGGCTACAATGAGCAGTTCTTC. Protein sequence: CASSHQVWLAGTAGYNEQFF.